This T cell receptor (beta chain) derives from a study of cytomegalovirus exposure and HLA in healthy donors. Study outcomes and limitations: After further analysis at a later stage, 16,951 TCR beta sequences were associated with HLA alleles at 0.05 false discovery rate. Later work found most CMV-associated TCR beta chains apparently HLA-restricted.

On this clone itself: The antigen remains unidentified.

The germline V and J ends were trimmed by 5 bases and 2 bases, with 13 bases remaining between them. Per germline, CDR1 SQVTM and CDR2 ANQGSEA. The CDR3 loop spans 13 amino acids. The study ran its PCR with 60 Vbeta and 13 Jbeta primers. Clones were sequenced by immunoSEQ multiplex PCR, and TCRdb holds only the in-frame ones, with some missing. The sample lists some 200,000 clones, 77% occurring once. V and J are TRBV29-1 and TRBJ2-7; D remains unclear. The sample comprised PBMCs. This clonotype originated in a woman aged 55-69 years in good health and CMV-seropositive. The CDR3 bases are TGCAGCGTTTCTCGCCCAGGCGCCTACGAGCAGTACTTC. It yields the protein CSVSRPGAYEQYF.